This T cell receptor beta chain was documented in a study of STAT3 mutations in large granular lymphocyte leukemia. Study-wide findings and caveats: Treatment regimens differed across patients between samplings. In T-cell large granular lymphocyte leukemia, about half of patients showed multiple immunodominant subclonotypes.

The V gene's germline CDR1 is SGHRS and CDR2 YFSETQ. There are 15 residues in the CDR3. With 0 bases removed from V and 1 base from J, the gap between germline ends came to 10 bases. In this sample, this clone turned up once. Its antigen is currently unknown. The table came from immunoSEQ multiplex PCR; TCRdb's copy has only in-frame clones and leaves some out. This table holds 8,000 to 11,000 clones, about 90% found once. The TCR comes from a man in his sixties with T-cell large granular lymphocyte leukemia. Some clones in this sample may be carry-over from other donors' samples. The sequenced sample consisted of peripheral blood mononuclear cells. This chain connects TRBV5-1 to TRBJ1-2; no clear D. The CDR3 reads CASSLGHQDNYGYTF. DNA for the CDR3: TGCGCCAGCAGCTTGGGACACCAGGATAACTATGGCTACACCTTC. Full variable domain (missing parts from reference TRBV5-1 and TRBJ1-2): KAGVTQTPRYLIKTRGQQVTLSCSPISGHRSVSWYQQTPGQGLQFLFEYFSETQRNKGNFPGRFSGRQFSNSRSEMNVSTLELGDSALYLCASSLGHQDNYGYTFGSGTRLTVV.